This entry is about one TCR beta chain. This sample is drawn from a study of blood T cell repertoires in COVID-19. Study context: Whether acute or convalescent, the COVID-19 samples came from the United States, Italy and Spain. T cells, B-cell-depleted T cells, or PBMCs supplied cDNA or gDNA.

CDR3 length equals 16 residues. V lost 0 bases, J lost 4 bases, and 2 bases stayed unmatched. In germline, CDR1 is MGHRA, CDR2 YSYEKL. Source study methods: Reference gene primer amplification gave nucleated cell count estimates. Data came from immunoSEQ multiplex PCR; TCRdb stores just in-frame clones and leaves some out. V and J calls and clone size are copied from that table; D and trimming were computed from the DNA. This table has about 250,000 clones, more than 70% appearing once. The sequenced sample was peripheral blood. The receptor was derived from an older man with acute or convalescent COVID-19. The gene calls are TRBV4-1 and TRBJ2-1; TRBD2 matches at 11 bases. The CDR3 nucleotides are TGCGCCAGCAGCCAAGATGTAGCGGGGGGGTACAATGAGCAGTTCTTC. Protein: CASSQDVAGGYNEQFF.